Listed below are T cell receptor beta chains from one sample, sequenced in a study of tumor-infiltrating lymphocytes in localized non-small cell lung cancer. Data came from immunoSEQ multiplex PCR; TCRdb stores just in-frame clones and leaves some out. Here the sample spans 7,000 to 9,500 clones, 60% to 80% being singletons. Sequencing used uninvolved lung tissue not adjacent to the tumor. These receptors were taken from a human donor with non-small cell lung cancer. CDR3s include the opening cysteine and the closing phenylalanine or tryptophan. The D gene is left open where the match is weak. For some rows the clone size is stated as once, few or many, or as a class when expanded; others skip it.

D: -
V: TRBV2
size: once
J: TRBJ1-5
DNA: TGTGCCAGCAGTGGAGAAGGGACTGGAGCCAATCAGCCCCAGCATTTT
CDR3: CASSGEGTGANQPQHF

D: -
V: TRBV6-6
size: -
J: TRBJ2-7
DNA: TGTGCCAGCAGTTACTCGCAGATCTACGAGCAGTACTTC
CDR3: CASSYSQIYEQYF

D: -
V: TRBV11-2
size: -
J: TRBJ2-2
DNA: TGTGCCAGCAGCACCCGGTCCTCGGGACAGAACACCGGGGAGCTGTTTTTT
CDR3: CASSTRSSGQNTGELFF

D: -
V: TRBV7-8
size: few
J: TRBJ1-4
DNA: TGTGCCAGCAGCATGTGGACCGTTTCAACTAATGAAAAACTGTTTTTT
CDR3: CASSMWTVSTNEKLFF

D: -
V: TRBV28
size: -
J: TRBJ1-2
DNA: TGTGCCAGCAGTAGCAAGGGTGGCGGCCTATGGGGCTACACCTTC
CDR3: CASSSKGGGLWGYTF

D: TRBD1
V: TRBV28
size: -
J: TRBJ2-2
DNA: TGTGCCAGCAGGGGGTGGGGGACAGAAAACACCGGGGAGCTGTTTTTT
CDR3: CASRGWGTENTGELFF

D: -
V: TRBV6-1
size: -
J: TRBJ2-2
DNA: TGTGCCAGCACGGCCTCGGGGCCCTCTCCCGGGGAGCTGTTTTTT
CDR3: CASTASGPSPGELFF

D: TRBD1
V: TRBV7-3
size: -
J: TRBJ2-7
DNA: TGTGCCAGCAGCTCTCCGGACAGGGGACACTACGAGCAGTACTTC
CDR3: CASSSPDRGHYEQYF

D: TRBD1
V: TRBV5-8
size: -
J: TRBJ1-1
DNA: TGTGCCAGCAGCCCCAGGGGGCGCGGGATTACTGAAGCTTTCTTT
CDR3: CASSPRGRGITEAFF

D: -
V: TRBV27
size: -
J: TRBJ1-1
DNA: TGTGCCAGCATCCCCATGGGTTTGACGAACACTGAAGCTTTCTTT
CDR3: CASIPMGLTNTEAFF

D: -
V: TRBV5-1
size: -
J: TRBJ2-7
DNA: TGCGCCAGCAGCTCCGGACTGCGAATGAGCTACGAGCAGTACTTC
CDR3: CASSSGLRMSYEQYF

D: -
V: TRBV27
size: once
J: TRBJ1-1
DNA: TGTGCCAGCAGTTTAATTGGGGGAAACACTGAAGCTTTCTTT
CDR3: CASSLIGGNTEAFF

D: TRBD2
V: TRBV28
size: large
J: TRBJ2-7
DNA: TGTGCCAGCAGTTTACGGGCTAGCGGGAGGACCTACGAGCAGTACTTC
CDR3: CASSLRASGRTYEQYF

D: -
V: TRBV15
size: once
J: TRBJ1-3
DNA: TGTGCCACCAGCAGAGATCTGGGAAACACCATATATTTT
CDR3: CATSRDLGNTIYF

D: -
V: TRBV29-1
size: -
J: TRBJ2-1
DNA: TGCAGCGTTGAACTTGGGAGGCTCGGTTCCAATGAGCAGTTCTTC
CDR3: CSVELGRLGSNEQFF

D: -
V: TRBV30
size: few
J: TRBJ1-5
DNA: TGTGCCTGCTCCCACAGCAATAATCAGCCCCAGCATTTT
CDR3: CACSHSNNQPQHF

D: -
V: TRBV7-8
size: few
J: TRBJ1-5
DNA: TGTGCCAGCAGCCCCCGCGCAGGGGCGAGGCAGCCCCAGCATTTT
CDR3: CASSPRAGARQPQHF

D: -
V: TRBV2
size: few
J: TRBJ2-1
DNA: TGTGCCAGCAGTCGTTACTTAGGCCATGAGCAGTTCTTC
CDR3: CASSRYLGHEQFF

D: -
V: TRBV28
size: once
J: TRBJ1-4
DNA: TGTGCCAGCAGTTTATTGTCAACTAATGAAAAACTGTTTTTT
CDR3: CASSLLSTNEKLFF

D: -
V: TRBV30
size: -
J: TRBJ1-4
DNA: TGTGCCTGGAGTCCGATGGGACCGATAAATGAAAAACTGTTTTTT
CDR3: CAWSPMGPINEKLFF

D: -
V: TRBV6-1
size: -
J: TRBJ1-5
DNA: TGTGCCAGCAGAGACAGGCCGGACCAGCCCCAGCATTTT
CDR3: CASRDRPDQPQHF

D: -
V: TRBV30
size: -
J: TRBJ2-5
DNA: TGTGCCTGGAGTGAGGGCTTTAGCGGCCTTGGGGAGACCCAGTACTTC
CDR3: CAWSEGFSGLGETQYF

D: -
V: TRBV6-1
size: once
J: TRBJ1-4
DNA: TGTGCCAGCAGTGCGGGGGGAGGGAACGAAAAACTGTTTTTT
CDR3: CASSAGGGNEKLFF

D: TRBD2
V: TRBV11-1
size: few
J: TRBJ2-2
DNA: TGTGCCAGCAGCCCCCTAGCGGGAGGGTTGAACACCGGGGAGCTGTTTTTT
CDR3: CASSPLAGGLNTGELFF

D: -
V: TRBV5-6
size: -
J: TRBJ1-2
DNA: TGTGCCAGCAGCGAGGGGCGCGGTGGCTATGGCTACACCTTC
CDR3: CASSEGRGGYGYTF

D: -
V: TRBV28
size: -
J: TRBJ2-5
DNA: TGTGCCAGCAGTTCCGAAGAGACCCAGTACTTC
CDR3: CASSSEETQYF

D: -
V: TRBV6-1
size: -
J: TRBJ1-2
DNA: TGTGCCAGCAGTGAACGTCTTGGCTACACCTTC
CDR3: CASSERLGYTF

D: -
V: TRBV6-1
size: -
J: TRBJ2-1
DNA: TGTGCCAGCAAGGGCGGCCTAGGAGCCTACAATGAGCAGTTCTTC
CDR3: CASKGGLGAYNEQFF

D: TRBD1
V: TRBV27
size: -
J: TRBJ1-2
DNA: TGTGCCAGCAGTACAGGGGGCCCCCCCTATGGCTACACCTTC
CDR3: CASSTGGPPYGYTF

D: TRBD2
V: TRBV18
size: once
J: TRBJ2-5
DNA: TGTGCCAGCTCACCAACGGCTAGCGGATCCCAAGAGACCCAGTACTTC
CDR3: CASSPTASGSQETQYF

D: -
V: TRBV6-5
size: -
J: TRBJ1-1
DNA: TGTGCCAGCAGGCGGTTGAACACTGAAGCTTTCTTT
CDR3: CASRRLNTEAFF

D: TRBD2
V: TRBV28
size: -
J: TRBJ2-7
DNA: TGTGCCAGCAGACGTACTAGCGGGAGAAACTACGAGCAGTACTTC
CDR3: CASRRTSGRNYEQYF

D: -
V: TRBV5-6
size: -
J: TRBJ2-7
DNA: TGTGCCAGCAGCTCTACGGGGTTTTCCTACGAGCAGTACTTC
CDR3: CASSSTGFSYEQYF

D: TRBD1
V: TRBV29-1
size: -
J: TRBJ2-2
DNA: TGCAGCGTTGATCTAACTGACAGGGCCACCGGGGAGCTGTTTTTT
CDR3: CSVDLTDRATGELFF

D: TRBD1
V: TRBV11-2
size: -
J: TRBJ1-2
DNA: TGTGCCAGCAGCCTAAGACAGGGGGCGTCGTATGGCTACACCTTC
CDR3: CASSLRQGASYGYTF

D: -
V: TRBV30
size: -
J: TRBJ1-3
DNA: TGTGCCTGGAATGGACCTCTAAGGTCTGGAAACACCATATATTTT
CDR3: CAWNGPLRSGNTIYF

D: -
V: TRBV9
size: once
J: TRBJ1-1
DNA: TGTGCCAGCAGCCCATACAGCATGAACACTGAAGCTTTCTTT
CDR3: CASSPYSMNTEAFF